This passage covers 22 T cell receptor beta chains from one sample sequenced in a study of blood T cells in healthy people across ages. It was with a sample-barcoded 5' primer and a J-beta primer mix that a second PCR of about 6 to 11 cycles was run. TCRdb passed the 5' RACE reads through MiXCR, listing each CDR3 protein once. The sample records 550,000 to 650,000 distinct CDR3 sequences, roughly a quarter being singletons. This sample was shared with a second study, whose subject was T cells of mothers and their children.

The sequencing sample was made of blood. The receptors come from a boy aged 2-9 years in good health.

This chain links TRBV10-3 with TRBJ1-1, with D possibly matching TRBD1 (6 bases). This CDR3 contains 11 residues. V dropped 9 bases and J dropped 7 bases, with 12 bases sitting between them. Per the germline V gene, CDR1 is ENHRY and CDR2 is SYGVKD. The CDR3 sequence is CAMRDNGEAFF. The CDR3, as DNA: TGTGCCATGAGGGACAACGGTGAAGCTTTCTTT.

This clonotype turned up a few times. The gene calls are TRBV25-1 and TRBJ1-2; D is unresolved. This CDR3 spans 11 amino acids. V gave up 3 bases and J gave up 10 bases, with 9 bases separating them. Germline V gene lookup returns CDR1 MGHDK and CDR2 SYGVNS. CDR3 amino acids: CASSDSRVYTF. DNA of the CDR3: TGTGCCAGCAGTGACAGCCGGGTCTACACCTTC.

The sample holds a few counts of this clonotype. V and J are TRBV14 and TRBJ1-2, with D perhaps TRBD1 (5 bases). V gave up 1 base and J gave up 6 bases, with 15 bases separating them. This CDR3 spans 15 amino acids. Germline CDR1 reads SGHDN; CDR2 reads FVKESK. The CDR3 here is CASSQVLGQLDGYTF. The CDR3 coding sequence is TGTGCCAGCAGCCAAGTCCTCGGACAACTCGATGGCTACACCTTC.

This CDR3 is CSASPGGATFF. In DNA, the CDR3 is TGCAGTGCTTCACCGGGGGGGGCGACTTTCTTT. The chain employs TRBV20-1 and TRBJ1-1; D might be TRBD1 (6 bases). The CDR3 totals 11 residues. V lost 5 bases and J 12 bases, leaving 16 bases between the germline ends. Germline CDR1 and CDR2: DFQATT and SNEGSKA (reference sequence).

This chain uses TRBV5-1 with TRBJ2-1; 11 bases map to TRBD2. The trim removed 4 bases at V and 10 bases at J, leaving 7 bases unmatched. Germline CDR1 is SGHRS and CDR2 is YFSETQ. This CDR3 spans 14 amino acids. CDR3 sequence (DNA): TGCGCCAGCAGCGACGCTCTAGCGGGGGGCGAGCAGTTCTTC. Its translation is CASSDALAGGEQFF.

The chain has TRBV19 and TRBJ2-3; D not resolved. The CDR3 consists of 13 residues. CDR1 is LNHDA, CDR2 SQIVND, per germline (reference sequence). Trimming took off 5 bases at V and 4 bases at J, with 10 bases between the two ends. DNA of the CDR3: TGTGCCAGTAGTCTAATACGGGCAGATACGCAGTATTTT. Its translation is CASSLIRADTQYF.

J is TRBJ2-5 and V is TRBV15, with 9 bases aligning to TRBD2. The DNA matches TRBJ2-7 better at its end, which makes the J call doubtful. Looked up from germline, CDR1 is LNHNV and CDR2 is YYDKDF (reference sequence). The CDR3 length is 12 residues. The CDR3 coding sequence is TGTGCCACCGGGACTAGCTCGCGCGAGCAGTACTTC. Amino acids: CATGTSSREQYF.

The rearrangement joins TRBV5-1 to TRBJ2-5, with D perhaps TRBD1 (5 bases). Germline CDR1 SGHRS, CDR2 YFSETQ. Trimming shortened V by 0 bases and J by 2 bases, and 11 bases separated the two germline ends. CDR3 length equals 15 residues. This CDR3 reads CASSLETTVQETQYF. DNA of the CDR3: TGCGCCAGCAGCTTGGAAACGACAGTTCAAGAGACCCAGTACTTC.

This clonotype was recorded a few times. The chain has TRBV7-6 and TRBJ1-2, with D unresolved. In germline, CDR1 is SGHVS, CDR2 FNYEAQ. The CDR3 extends over 13 amino acids. Trimming took off 5 bases at V and 8 bases at J, with 15 bases between the two ends. CDR3 loop: CASSPTPIEGYTF. CDR3 DNA: TGTGCCAGCAGCCCGACACCTATCGAAGGCTACACCTTC.

This clonotype was observed a few times. CDR3 sequence: CASTHDGGLYEQYF. DNA of the CDR3: TGTGCCAGCACCCACGATGGGGGGCTGTACGAGCAGTACTTC. The chain joins TRBV6-5 to TRBJ2-5, with D tentatively TRBD1 or TRBD2 (6 bases each). The J call may not be correct, given that the DNA end is closer to TRBJ2-7. The V gene's germline CDR1 is MNHEY and CDR2 SVGAGI. CDR3 size: 14 residues.

V is TRBV24-1 and J is TRBJ2-7, with D hard to call. This CDR3 has 9 residues. Per the germline V gene, CDR1 is KGHDR and CDR2 is SFDVKD. With 12 bases removed from V and 6 bases from J, the gap between germline ends came to 8 bases. CDR3: CAPRFEQYF. The CDR3 region has the DNA TGTGCCCCCCGGTTCGAGCAGTACTTC.

A few counts support this clonotype. The rearrangement joins TRBV7-8 to TRBJ1-4; D possibly corresponds to TRBD1 (6 bases). Germline-derived CDR1 and CDR2 are SGHVS and FQNEAQ. Trimming pared 1 base from V and 7 bases from J, leaving 13 bases between. The CDR3 has 15 amino acids. CDR3 residues: CASSLVGARGEKLFF. The CDR3 coding sequence is TGTGCCAGCAGCTTAGTAGGCGCCAGGGGTGAAAAACTGTTTTTT.

The chain joins TRBV5-1 to TRBJ2-1; 9 bases are a match to TRBD2. The J segment lost 5 bases and the V segment lost 9 bases, leaving 9 bases of the junction unmatched. Germline lookup yields CDR1 SGHRS and CDR2 YFSETQ. The CDR3 is 14 amino acids. DNA of the CDR3: TGCGCCAAGCGCGGGGGGGGGTTAAACAATGAGCAGTTCTTC. It encodes CAKRGGGLNNEQFF.

The rearrangement joins TRBV9 to TRBJ2-2; D gene uncertain. CDR3 size: 13 residues. CDR1 SGDLS and CDR2 YYNGEE come from the germline V gene. Trimming left V 3 bases short and J 5 bases short, with 8 bases between. CDR3 sequence: CASSADGTGELFF. The CDR3 bases are TGTGCCAGCAGCGCAGACGGGACCGGGGAGCTGTTTTTT.

The CDR3 loop reads CASSRGRGQQETQYF. In DNA, the CDR3 is TGTGCCAGCAGCCGCGGCCGGGGACAGCAAGAGACCCAGTACTTC. The chain carries TRBV7-6 and TRBJ2-5, with TRBD1 matching 7 bases. CDR1 is SGHVS and CDR2 is FNYEAQ in the germline V gene. This CDR3 is built from 15 residues. The ends lost 5 bases at V and 2 bases at J; junction bases unmatched: 8.

The V and J genes are TRBV7-3 and TRBJ1-6; 8 bases fit TRBD1. Losses at the gene ends were 3 bases for V and 10 bases for J; bases not matched to a gene: 2. Germline CDR1 reads SGHTA; CDR2 reads FQGTGA. This CDR3 comprises 13 residues. The CDR3 region is CASSFGTGSPLHF. The DNA for the CDR3 is TGTGCCAGCAGCTTTGGGACAGGCTCACCCCTCCACTTT.

DNA of the CDR3: TGCGCCAGCAGCTTGTACCCGCCTAACACTGAAGCTTTCTTT. This sequence encodes CASSLYPPNTEAFF. The chain links TRBV5-1 to TRBJ1-1; D unclear. The V gene lost 1 base and the J gene lost 2 bases, with 9 bases spanning the gap. The CDR3 contains 14 residues. Looked up from germline, CDR1 is SGHRS and CDR2 is YFSETQ.

The V and J genes are TRBV12-3 or TRBV12-4 and TRBJ2-2; no reliable D call. The CDR3 is 13 amino acids. Trimming shortened V by 3 bases and J by 4 bases, and 6 bases separated the two germline ends. In nucleotides, the CDR3 is TGTGCCAGCAGTTTCGTTAGCACCGGGGAGCTGTTTTTT. Amino acid sequence: CASSFVSTGELFF.

The V and J genes are TRBV20-1 and TRBJ2-5; D perhaps matches TRBD2 (5 bases). Germline CDR1 reads DFQATT; CDR2 reads SNEGSKA (reference sequence). The CDR3 length is 12 residues. CDR3 sequence: CTPRLAFETQYF. CDR3 nucleotide sequence: TGCACCCCGAGGCTAGCCTTTGAGACCCAGTACTTC.

The J gene is TRBJ2-1, the V gene TRBV5-4; possibly TRBD1 for D (6 bases). The CDR3 length is 15 residues. V shed 3 bases and J shed 5 bases, with 15 bases lying between them. Germline loops: CDR1 SGHNT, CDR2 YYREEE (reference sequence). The CDR3 bases are TGTGCCAGCAGCTGGTCGGGACAAGCAAACAATGAGCAGTTCTTC. This sequence encodes CASSWSGQANNEQFF.

The chain has TRBV18 and TRBJ1-3; D remains unclear. The CDR3 is made up of 16 amino acids. CDR1 and CDR2 from the germline V gene are KGHSH and LQKENI. The V gene lost 3 bases and the J gene lost 1 base, with 13 bases spanning the gap. For the CDR3, the DNA is TGTGCCAGCTCACCGGGAGACTCCCTATCTGGAAACACCATATATTTT. Protein sequence: CASSPGDSLSGNTIYF.

Only one count was recorded for this clonotype. V and J are TRBV25-1 and TRBJ2-3; tentatively, D is TRBD2 (6 bases). This CDR3 comprises 13 residues. In germline, CDR1 is MGHDK, CDR2 SYGVNS. Trimming took off 4 bases at V and 4 bases at J, with 9 bases between the two ends. Here the CDR3 DNA reads TGTGCCAGCAGTGCGACTAGAGCAGATACGCAGTATTTT. This codes for CASSATRADTQYF.